The present TCR beta chain was sequenced within a study of shared clonotypes between healthy human individuals. Every subset had its genomic DNA shared out evenly among several immunoSEQ plates. Profiled with immunoSEQ multiplex PCR; TCRdb holds only in-frame clones, not every one. The table includes about 2.4 million clones, approximately 93% detected once. CDR3 size: 13 residues. V lost 5 bases and J 0 bases, leaving 11 bases between the germline ends. Germline CDR1 is SQVTM and CDR2 is ANQGSEA. The authors divided CD4+ cells into CD45RA+ naive and CD45RA-negative memory subsets. Study-wide points: Naive subsets typically showed greater estimated richness than memory subsets.

Regarding this clone: Its antigen is undetermined.

J is TRBJ2-7 and V is TRBV29-1; tentatively, D is TRBD2 (5 bases). Material: naive CD4+ T cells from PBMCs. Subset of the sample: CD45RA+ positively selected. This clonotype originated in a man aged 18 to 35 in good health. Some clones in this sample may be carry-over from other donors' samples. As DNA, the CDR3 is TGCAGCGTTAAGGGAGTGGTCTCCTACGAGCAGTACTTC. Residues: CSVKGVVSYEQYF.